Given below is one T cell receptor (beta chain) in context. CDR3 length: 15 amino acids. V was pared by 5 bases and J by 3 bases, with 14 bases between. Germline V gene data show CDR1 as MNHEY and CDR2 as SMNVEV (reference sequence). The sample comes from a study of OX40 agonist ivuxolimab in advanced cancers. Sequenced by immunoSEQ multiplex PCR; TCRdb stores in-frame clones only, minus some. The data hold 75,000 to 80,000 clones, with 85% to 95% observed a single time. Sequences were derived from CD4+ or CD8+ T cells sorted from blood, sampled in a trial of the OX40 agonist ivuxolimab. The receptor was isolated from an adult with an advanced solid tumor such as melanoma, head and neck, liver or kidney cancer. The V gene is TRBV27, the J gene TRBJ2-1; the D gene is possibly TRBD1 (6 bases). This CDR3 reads CASSLGQIFYNEQFF. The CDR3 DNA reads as TGTGCCAGCAGTCTCGGACAGATATTCTACAATGAGCAGTTCTTC.